Listed here are 2 T cell receptor beta chains from one sample, sequenced in a study of blood T cells in healthy people across ages (dated by TCRdb to about 2015). The receptor library was made with 5' RACE. Sequenced on an Illumina HiSeq 2500. A second PCR of roughly 7 to 12 cycles was performed with a sample-barcoded 5' primer and a J-beta primer mix. In TCRdb, the public reads were trimmed at Q25 with fastp and aligned with MiXCR, with productive beta chains retained. Each CDR3 protein appears once, grouped with its most common genes and DNA. The sample table contains 500,000 to 600,000 distinct CDR3 sequences; only one count was recorded for 27% of them. Around a sixth of the sample comes from the top ten. Sequenced sample: blood. The receptor set was obtained from a woman in her seventies in good health.

In its sample, this clonotype was seen a few times. At one end, the junction sequence differs from germline, possibly due to a read error. V usage is TRBV20-1 and J usage is TRBJ2-5; 8 bases match TRBD2. The CDR3 is 16 residues long. CDR1 and CDR2 from the germline V gene are DFQATT and SNEGSKA (reference sequence). This CDR3 is CSARDRASGGYNEQFF. In nucleotides, the CDR3 is TGCAGTGCTAGAGATCGCGCCAGCGGGGGCTACAATGAGCAATTCTTC.

V gene TRBV4-3 combines with J gene TRBJ2-1; 10 bases line up with TRBD2. Looked up from germline, CDR1 is LGHNA and CDR2 is YSLEER. J gave up 4 bases and V 1 base, and 4 bases lay outside the gene matches. This CDR3 spans 16 amino acids. The CDR3 here is CASSQGSGGFYNEQFF. The CDR3 DNA reads as TGCGCCAGCAGCCAAGGTAGCGGGGGGTTTTACAATGAGCAGTTCTTC.